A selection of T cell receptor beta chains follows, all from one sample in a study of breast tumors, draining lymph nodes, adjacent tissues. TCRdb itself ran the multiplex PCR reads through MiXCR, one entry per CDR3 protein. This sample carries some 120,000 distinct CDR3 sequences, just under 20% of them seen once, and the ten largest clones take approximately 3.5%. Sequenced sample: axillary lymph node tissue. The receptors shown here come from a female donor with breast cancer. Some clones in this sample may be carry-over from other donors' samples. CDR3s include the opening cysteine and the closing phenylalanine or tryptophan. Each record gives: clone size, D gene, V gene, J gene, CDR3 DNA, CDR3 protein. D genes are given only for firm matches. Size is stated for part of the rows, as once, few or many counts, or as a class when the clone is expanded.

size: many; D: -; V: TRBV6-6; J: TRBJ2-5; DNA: TGTGCCAGCAGTTTACCCCAAGAGACCCAGTACTTC; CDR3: CASSLPQETQYF
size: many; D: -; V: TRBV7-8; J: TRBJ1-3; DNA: TGTGCCAGCAGGAGGGGATCTGGAAACACCATATATTTT; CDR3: CASRRGSGNTIYF
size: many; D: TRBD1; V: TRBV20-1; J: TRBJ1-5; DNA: TGCAGTGCCACCACCACAGGGGATAGCAATCAGCCCCAGCATTTT; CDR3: CSATTTGDSNQPQHF
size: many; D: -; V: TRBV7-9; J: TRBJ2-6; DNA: TGTGCCAGCAGCCTGACAGATTCTGGGGCCAACGTCCTGACTTTC; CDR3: CASSLTDSGANVLTF
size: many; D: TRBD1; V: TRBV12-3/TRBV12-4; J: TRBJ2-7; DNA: TGTGCCAGCAGCCCGAGGGGGACAGGAACCTACGAGCAGTACTTC; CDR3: CASSPRGTGTYEQYF
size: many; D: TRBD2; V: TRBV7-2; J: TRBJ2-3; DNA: TGTGCCAGCAGCTTTAGCGGGGAGAGCACAGATACGCAGTATTTT; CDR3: CASSFSGESTDTQYF
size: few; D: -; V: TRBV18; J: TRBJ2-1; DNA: TGTGCCAGCTCACCTTTAAACCACAATGAGCAGTTCTTC; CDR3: CASSPLNHNEQFF
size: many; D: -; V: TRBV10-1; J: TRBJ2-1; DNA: TGCGCCAGCAGTGAACGGCGGAGCTCCTACAATGAGCAGTTCTTC; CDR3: CASSERRSSYNEQFF
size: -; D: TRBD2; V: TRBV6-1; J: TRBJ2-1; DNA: TGTGCCAGCAGTGATAAGTTTCGGACTAGCGACAACAATGAGCAGTTCTTC; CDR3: CASSDKFRTSDNNEQFF
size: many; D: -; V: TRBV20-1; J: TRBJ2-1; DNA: TGCAGTGCCCTGCCCCCCGGGGCCTACAATGAGCAGTTCTTC; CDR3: CSALPPGAYNEQFF
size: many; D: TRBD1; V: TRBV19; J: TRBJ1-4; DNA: TGTGCCAGTAGATGGGGACAGGGCTTTCGGAATGAAAAACTGTTTTTT; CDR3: CASRWGQGFRNEKLFF
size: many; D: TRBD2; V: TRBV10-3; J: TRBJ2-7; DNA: TGTGCCATCGGATCAACTAGCGGGACCACCTACGAGCAGTACTTC; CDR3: CAIGSTSGTTYEQYF
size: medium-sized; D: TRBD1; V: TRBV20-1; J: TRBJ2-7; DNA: TGCAGTGCTAGGCCGATGGGGACAGGGGATTCCTACGAGCAGTACTTC; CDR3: CSARPMGTGDSYEQYF
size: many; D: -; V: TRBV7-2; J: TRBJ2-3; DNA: TGTGCCAGCAGCGCCGGGGGAGATACGCAGTATTTT; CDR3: CASSAGGDTQYF
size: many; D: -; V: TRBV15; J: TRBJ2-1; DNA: TGTGCCACCAGCATATTTTCGGGAGTCCGGGTCTTC; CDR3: CATSIFSGVRVF
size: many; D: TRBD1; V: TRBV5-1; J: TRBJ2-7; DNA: TGCGCCAGCAGCTTAGAACTAGCCGGGACAGGGCACTACGAGCAGTACTTC; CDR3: CASSLELAGTGHYEQYF
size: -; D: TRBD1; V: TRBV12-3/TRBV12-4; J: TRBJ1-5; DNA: TGTGCCAGCAGCCAAACAGGGGTTGGGGCCCAGCATTTT; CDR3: CASSQTGVGAQHF
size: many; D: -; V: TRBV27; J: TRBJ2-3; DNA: TGTGCCAGCAGTTCCGTCACTAGTAGGGTCACAGATACGCAGTATTTT; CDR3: CASSSVTSRVTDTQYF
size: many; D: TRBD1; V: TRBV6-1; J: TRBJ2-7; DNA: TGTGCCAGCAGTGAATCGTGGCGTGGGACAGGGAACGAGCAGTACTTC; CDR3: CASSESWRGTGNEQYF
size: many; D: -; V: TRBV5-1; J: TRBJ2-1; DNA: TGCGCCAGCAGCGCCTTGGGGGGATACAATGAGCAGTTCTTC; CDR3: CASSALGGYNEQFF
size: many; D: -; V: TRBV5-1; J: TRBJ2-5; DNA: TGCGCCAGCAGCCCGGTTGGGGGAGAGACCCAGTACTTC; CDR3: CASSPVGGETQYF
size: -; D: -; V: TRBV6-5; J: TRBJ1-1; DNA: TGTGCCAGCAGCAAGAACTTAGGGGAAACTGAAGCTTTCTTT; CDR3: CASSKNLGETEAFF
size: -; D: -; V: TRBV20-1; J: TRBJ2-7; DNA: TGCAGTGCTGGCCGATCTAGCCCCGACTACGGGCAGTACTTC; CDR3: CSAGRSSPDYGQYF
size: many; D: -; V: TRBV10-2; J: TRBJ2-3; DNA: TGCGCCACCCGTCTGTCCACAGATACGCAGTATTTT; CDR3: CATRLSTDTQYF
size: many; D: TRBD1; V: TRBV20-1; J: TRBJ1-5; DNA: TGCAGTGCTAGAGACCACAGGGGAGTGGAGCCCCAGCATTTT; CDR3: CSARDHRGVEPQHF
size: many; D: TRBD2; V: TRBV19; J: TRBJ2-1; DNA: TGTGCCAGTAGTATTGGGCGGGGGGGCCGGGATGAGCAGTTCTTC; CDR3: CASSIGRGGRDEQFF
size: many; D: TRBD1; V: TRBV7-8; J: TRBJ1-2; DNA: TGTGCCAGCAGCCCTGACAGGGGGTTTAACTATGGCTACACCTTC; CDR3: CASSPDRGFNYGYTF
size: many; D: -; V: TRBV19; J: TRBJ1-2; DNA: TGTGCGACAAGTTCGGGAGGGGGGTACGGCTACACCTTC; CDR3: CATSSGGGYGYTF
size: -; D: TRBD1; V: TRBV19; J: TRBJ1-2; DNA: TGTGCCAGTAGTATGTGGACAGGCGACTATGGCTACACCTTC; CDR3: CASSMWTGDYGYTF
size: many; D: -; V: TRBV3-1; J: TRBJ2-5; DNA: TGTGCCAGCAGCCGCCAAACTTGGGAGACCCAGTACTTC; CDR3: CASSRQTWETQYF
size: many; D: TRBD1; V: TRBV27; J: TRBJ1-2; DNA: TGTGCCAGCAGCCCGGGACAGCTTAACTATGGCTACACCTTC; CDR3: CASSPGQLNYGYTF
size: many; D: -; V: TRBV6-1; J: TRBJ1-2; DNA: TGTGCCAGCAGTGATGAATTCGCTACCACTTATGGCTACACCTTC; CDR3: CASSDEFATTYGYTF
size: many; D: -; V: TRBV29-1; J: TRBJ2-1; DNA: TGCAGCGACCGTGATGGTAGCATATACAATGAGCAGTTCTTC; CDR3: CSDRDGSIYNEQFF
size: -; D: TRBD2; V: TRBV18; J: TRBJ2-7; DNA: TGTGCCAGCTCACACACCGAGACCTTCTGGACTAGCGAGTCCTACGAGCAGTACTTC; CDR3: CASSHTETFWTSESYEQYF
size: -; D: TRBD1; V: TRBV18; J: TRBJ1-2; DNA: TGTGCCAGCTCACCGAGCGACAGGGGGTGGGAACATCATGGCTACACCTTC; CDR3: CASSPSDRGWEHHGYTF
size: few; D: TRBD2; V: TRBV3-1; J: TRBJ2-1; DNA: TGTGCCAGCAGCCAAACCGGGGGGGCCAATGAGCAGTTCTTC; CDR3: CASSQTGGANEQFF
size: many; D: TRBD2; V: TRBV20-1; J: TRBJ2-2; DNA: TGCAGTGCTAGAGCCCCCGTGGGGACTAGCGGGAGTATCACCGGGGAGCTGTTTTTT; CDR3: CSARAPVGTSGSITGELFF
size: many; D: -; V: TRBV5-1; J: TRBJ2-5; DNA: TGCGCCAGCAGCGGCGGTGGGGGAATGACTCAAGAGACCCAGTACTTC; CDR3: CASSGGGGMTQETQYF
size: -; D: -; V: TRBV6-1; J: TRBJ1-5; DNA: TGTGCCAGCAGAGAGACAGGTAATCAGCCCCAGCATTTT; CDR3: CASRETGNQPQHF
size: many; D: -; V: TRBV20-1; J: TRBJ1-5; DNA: TGCAGTGCCAGGAAGAGGGTTAATAGCAATCAGCCCCAGCATTTT; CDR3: CSARKRVNSNQPQHF